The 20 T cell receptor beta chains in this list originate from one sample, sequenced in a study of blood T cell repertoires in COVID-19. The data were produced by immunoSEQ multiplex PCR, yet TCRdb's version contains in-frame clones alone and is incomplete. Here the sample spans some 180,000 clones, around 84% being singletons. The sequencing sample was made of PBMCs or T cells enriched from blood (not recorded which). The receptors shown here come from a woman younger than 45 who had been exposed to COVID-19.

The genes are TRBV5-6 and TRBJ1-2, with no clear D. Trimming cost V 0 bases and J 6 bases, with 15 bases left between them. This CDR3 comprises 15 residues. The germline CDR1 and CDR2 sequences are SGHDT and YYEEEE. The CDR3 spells CASSLGQVALHGYTF. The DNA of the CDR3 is TGTGCCAGCAGCTTGGGGCAGGTCGCCCTCCATGGCTACACCTTC.

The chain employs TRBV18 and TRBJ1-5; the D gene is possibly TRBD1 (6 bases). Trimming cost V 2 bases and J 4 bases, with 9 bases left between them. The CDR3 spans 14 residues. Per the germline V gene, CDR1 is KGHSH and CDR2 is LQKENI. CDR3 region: CASSPLQGNQPQHF. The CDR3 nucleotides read TGTGCCAGCTCACCATTACAGGGAAATCAGCCCCAGCATTTT. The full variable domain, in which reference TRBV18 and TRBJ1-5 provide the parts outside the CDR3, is NAGVMQNPRHLVRRRGQEARLRCSPMKGHSHVYWYRQLPEEGLKFMVYLQKENIIDESGMPKERFSAEFPKEGPSILRIQQVVRGDSAAYFCASSPLQGNQPQHFGDGTRLSIL.

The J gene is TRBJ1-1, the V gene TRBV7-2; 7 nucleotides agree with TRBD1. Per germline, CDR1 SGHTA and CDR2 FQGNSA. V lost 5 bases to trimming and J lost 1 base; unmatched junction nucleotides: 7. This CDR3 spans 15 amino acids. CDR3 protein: CASSQGGLQNTEAFF. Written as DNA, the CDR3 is TGTGCCAGCAGCCAGGGGGGTCTCCAGAACACTGAAGCTTTCTTT.

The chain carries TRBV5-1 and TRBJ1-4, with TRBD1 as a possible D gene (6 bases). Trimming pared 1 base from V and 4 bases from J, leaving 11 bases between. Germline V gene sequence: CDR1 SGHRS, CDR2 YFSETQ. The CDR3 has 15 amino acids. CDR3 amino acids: CASSLWTDRNEKLFF. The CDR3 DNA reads TGCGCCAGCAGCTTGTGGACAGATCGTAATGAAAAACTGTTTTTT.

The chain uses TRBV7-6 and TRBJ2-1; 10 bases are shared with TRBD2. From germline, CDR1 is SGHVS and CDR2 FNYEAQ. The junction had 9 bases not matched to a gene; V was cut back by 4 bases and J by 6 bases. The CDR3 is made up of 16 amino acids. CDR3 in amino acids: CASSSRGGLASNEQFF. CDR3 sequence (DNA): TGTGCCAGCAGCTCCAGGGGGGGACTAGCGTCCAATGAGCAGTTCTTC.

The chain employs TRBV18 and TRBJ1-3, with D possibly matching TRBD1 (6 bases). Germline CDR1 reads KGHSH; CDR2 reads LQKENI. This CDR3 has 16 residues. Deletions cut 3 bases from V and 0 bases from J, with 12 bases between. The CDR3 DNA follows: TGTGCCAGCTCACCTTTGACAGGCAGCTCTGGAAACACCATATATTTT. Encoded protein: CASSPLTGSSGNTIYF.

CDR3 sequence (DNA): TGTGCCAGTGAGGCCCTGCAGGGATGGAATAGTGGCTACACCTTC. Protein sequence: CASEALQGWNSGYTF. The rearrangement joins TRBV19 to TRBJ1-2; D is perhaps TRBD1 (5 bases). The length of the CDR3 is 15 residues. The V gene's germline CDR1 is LNHDA and CDR2 SQIVND (reference sequence). V lost 8 bases and J lost 7, with 23 bases in between. Full variable domain (missing parts from reference TRBV19 and TRBJ1-2): DGGITQSPKYLFRKEGQNVTLSCEQNLNHDAMYWYRQDPGQGLRLIYYSQIVNDFQKGDIAEGYSVSREKKESFPLTVTSAQKNPTAFYLCASEALQGWNSGYTFGSGTRLTVV.

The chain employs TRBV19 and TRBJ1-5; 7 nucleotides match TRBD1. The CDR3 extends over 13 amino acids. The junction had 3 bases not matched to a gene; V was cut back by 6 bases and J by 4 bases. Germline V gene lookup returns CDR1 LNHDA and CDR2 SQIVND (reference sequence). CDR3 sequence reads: CASSGQANQPQHF. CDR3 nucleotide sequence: TGTGCCAGTAGCGGACAGGCAAATCAGCCCCAGCATTTT.

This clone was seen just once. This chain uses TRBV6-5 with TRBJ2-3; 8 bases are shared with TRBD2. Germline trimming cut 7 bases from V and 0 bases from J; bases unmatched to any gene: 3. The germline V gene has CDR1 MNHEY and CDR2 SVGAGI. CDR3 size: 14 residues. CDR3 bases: TGTGCCAGCACCGCGGGGGGTAGCACAGATACGCAGTATTTT. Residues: CASTAGGSTDTQYF.

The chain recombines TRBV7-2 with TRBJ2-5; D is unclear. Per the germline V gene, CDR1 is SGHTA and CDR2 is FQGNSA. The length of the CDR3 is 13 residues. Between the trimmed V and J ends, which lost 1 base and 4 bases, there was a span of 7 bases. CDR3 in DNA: TGTGCCAGCAGCTTAGTTGGTAGAGAGACCCAGTACTTC. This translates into CASSLVGRETQYF.

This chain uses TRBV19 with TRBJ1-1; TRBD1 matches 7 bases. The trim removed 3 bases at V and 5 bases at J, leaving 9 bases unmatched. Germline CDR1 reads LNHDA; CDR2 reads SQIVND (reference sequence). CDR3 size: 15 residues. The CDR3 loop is CASSIQGDRWTEAFF. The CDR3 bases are TGTGCCAGTAGTATCCAGGGGGATAGATGGACTGAAGCTTTCTTT.

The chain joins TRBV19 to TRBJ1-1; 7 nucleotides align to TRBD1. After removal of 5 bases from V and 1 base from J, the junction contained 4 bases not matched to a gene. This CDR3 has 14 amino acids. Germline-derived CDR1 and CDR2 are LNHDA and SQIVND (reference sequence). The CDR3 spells CASSSGGGNTEAFF. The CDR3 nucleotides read TGTGCCAGTAGTTCAGGGGGAGGGAACACTGAAGCTTTCTTT.

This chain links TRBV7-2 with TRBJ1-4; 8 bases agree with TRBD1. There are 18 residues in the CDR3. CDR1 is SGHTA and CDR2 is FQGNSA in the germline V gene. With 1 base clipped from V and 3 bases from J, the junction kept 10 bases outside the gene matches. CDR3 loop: CASSLGGQGALANEKLFF. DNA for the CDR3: TGTGCCAGCAGCTTAGGGGGGCAGGGGGCTTTGGCTAATGAAAAACTGTTTTTT.

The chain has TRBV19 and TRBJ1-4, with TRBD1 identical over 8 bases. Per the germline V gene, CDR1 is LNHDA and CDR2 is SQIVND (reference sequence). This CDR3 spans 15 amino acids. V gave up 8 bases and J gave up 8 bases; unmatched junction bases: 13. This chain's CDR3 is CASAPPGGLREKLFF. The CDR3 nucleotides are TGTGCCAGTGCTCCCCCAGGGGGCTTGAGAGAAAAACTGTTTTTT.

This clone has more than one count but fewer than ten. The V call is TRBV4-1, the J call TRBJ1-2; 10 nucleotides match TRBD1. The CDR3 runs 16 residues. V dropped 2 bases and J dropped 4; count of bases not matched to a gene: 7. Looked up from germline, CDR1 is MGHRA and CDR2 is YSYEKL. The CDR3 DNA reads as TGCGCCAGCAGCCAAAACATAGGACAGGGGGTCTATGGCTACACCTTC. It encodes CASSQNIGQGVYGYTF.

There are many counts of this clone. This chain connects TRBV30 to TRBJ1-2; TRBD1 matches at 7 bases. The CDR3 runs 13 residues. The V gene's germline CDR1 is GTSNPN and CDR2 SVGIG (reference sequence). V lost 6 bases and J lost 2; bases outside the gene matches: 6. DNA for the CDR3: TGTGCCTGTCACAGGGGACAGAACTATGGCTACACCTTC. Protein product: CACHRGQNYGYTF.

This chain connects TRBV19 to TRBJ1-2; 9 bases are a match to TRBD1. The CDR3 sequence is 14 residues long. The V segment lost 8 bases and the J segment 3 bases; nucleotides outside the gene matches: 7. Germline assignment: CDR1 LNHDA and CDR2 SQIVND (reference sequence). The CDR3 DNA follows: TGTGCCAGTGACTCCGGGACAGGGTACTATGGCTACACCTTC. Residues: CASDSGTGYYGYTF.

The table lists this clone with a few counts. CDR3 DNA sequence: TGCGCCAGCAGTCCCTTATCTGAAGCTTTCTTT. Translation: CASSPLSEAFF. The rearrangement uses TRBV10-2 and TRBJ1-1; D gene unclear. Germline CDR1 and CDR2: WSHSY and SAAADI. Trimming removed 5 bases at V and 6 bases at J, with 7 bases between. The CDR3 covers 11 residues.

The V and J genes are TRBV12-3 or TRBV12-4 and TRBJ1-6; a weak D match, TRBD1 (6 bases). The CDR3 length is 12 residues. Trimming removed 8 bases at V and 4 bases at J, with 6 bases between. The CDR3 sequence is CASQGYNSPLHF. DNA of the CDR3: TGTGCCAGCCAGGGGTATAATTCACCCCTCCACTTT.

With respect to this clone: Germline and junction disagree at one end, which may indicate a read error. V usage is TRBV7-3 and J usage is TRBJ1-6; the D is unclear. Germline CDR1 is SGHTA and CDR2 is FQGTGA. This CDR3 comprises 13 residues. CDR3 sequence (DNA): TGTGCCAGCAGCCTAACAGAGGGTTCACCCCTCCACTTT. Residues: CASSLTEGSPLHF.